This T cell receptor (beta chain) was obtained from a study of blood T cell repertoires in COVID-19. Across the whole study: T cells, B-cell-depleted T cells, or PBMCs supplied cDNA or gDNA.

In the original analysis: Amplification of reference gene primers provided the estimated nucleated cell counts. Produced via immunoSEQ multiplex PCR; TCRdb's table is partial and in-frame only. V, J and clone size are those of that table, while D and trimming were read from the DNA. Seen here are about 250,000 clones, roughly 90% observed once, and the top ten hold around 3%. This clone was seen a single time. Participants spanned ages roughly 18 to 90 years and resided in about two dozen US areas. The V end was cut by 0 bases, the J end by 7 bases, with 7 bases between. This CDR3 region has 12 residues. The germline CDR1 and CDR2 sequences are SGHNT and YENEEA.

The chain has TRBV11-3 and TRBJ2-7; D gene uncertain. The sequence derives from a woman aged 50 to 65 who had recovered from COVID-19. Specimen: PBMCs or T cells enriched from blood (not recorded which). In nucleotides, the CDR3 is TGTGCCAGCAGCTTAGATAGCACAGAGCAGTACTTC. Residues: CASSLDSTEQYF.